These 18 T cell receptor beta chains originate from one sample sequenced in a study of shared clonotypes between healthy human individuals. Clones were read by immunoSEQ multiplex PCR, and TCRdb kept only the in-frame ones, dropping some. Of 550,000 to 750,000 clones listed, nearly 97% are singletons. It was CD45RO-negative cells, positively selected for CCR7, that made up naive CD8 cells, with terminally differentiated effector memory CD45RA+ cells excluded. Material: naive CD8+ T cells sorted from blood. The receptors stem from a woman in her thirties in good health.

The CDR3 here is CASSPGTSGRIHEQYF. For the CDR3, the DNA is TGTGCCAGCAGCCCCGGGACTAGCGGGAGAATACACGAGCAGTACTTC. The chain combines TRBV27 with TRBJ2-7, with 14 bases aligning to TRBD2. CDR3 length equals 16 residues. The germline CDR1 and CDR2 sequences are MNHEY and SMNVEV (reference sequence). J lost 5 bases, V lost 6 bases, and 9 bases had no gene match.

The J gene is TRBJ2-1, the V gene TRBV4-1; tentatively, D is TRBD2 (5 bases). V was trimmed by 7 bases and J by 6 bases, leaving 7 bases between them. In germline, CDR1 is MGHRA, CDR2 YSYEKL. CDR3 size: 11 residues. Here the CDR3 reads CASMRANEQFF. The CDR3 bases are TGCGCCAGCATGAGGGCCAATGAGCAGTTCTTC.

The V gene is TRBV28, the J gene TRBJ2-3; 9 positions match TRBD1. Germline-derived CDR1 and CDR2 are MDHEN and SYDVKM. V lost 5 bases and J lost 3; bases outside the gene matches: 9. CDR3 size: 16 residues. CDR3 sequence reads: CASSPFGTGRTDTQYF. The CDR3 bases are TGTGCCAGCAGTCCCTTCGGGACAGGGAGAACAGATACGCAGTATTTT.

The V gene is TRBV28, the J gene TRBJ2-1, with D possibly being TRBD1 or TRBD2 (5 bases each). The CDR3 is made up of 16 amino acids. The germline V gene has CDR1 MDHEN and CDR2 SYDVKM. V shed 3 bases and J shed 5 bases, with 17 bases lying between them. CDR3 DNA sequence: TGTGCCAGCAGTTTGTGGGGGTGGGATCCCCACAATGAGCAGTTCTTC. Protein: CASSLWGWDPHNEQFF.

The chain links TRBV5-6 to TRBJ2-7, with D tentatively TRBD2 (5 bases). Looked up from germline, CDR1 is SGHDT and CDR2 is YYEEEE. V was shortened by 3 bases and J by 1 base, with 8 bases between the two germline ends. The CDR3 has 13 residues. The chain's CDR3 is CASSYGESYEQYF. Written as DNA, the CDR3 is TGTGCCAGCAGCTACGGGGAATCCTACGAGCAGTACTTC.

A remark on this clone: Additional DNA sequences in this sample encode the identical CDR3. The rearrangement uses TRBV7-2 and TRBJ2-1, with TRBD2 identical over 9 bases. This CDR3 has 15 residues. Germline loops: CDR1 SGHTA, CDR2 FQGNSA. V shed 6 bases and J 2 bases; nucleotides not matched to a gene: 5. CDR3 protein: CASSLTSGPYNEQFF. The CDR3 bases are TGTGCCAGCAGTTTGACTAGCGGACCCTACAATGAGCAGTTCTTC.

A word on this clone: This CDR3 is also generated by other DNA sequences in the sample. CDR3 protein: CASSSRDSYEQYF. CDR3 sequence (DNA): TGTGCCAGCAGCTCACGGGACTCCTACGAGCAGTACTTC. J is TRBJ2-7 and V is TRBV5-4, with D tentatively TRBD2 (5 bases). The CDR3 is 13 amino acids. Germline V CDR1 and CDR2: SGHNT, YYREEE (reference sequence). V shed 3 bases and J shed 0 bases, with 7 bases lying between them.

The chain has TRBV29-1 and TRBJ2-5, with TRBD1 identical over 7 bases. The better agreement between TRBJ2-7 and the DNA end casts doubt on the J call. Germline V CDR1 and CDR2: SQVTM, ANQGSEA. The CDR3 has 12 residues. CDR3 protein: CSVPTGYGEQYF. The CDR3 DNA sequence: TGCAGCGTGCCGACAGGGTATGGCGAGCAGTACTTC.

Remarks on this clone: This same CDR3 is encoded by further DNA sequences in the sample. CDR3 loop: CASSIDGYNEQFF. The CDR3 DNA reads TGTGCCAGTAGTATAGATGGCTACAATGAGCAGTTCTTC. The genes are TRBV19 and TRBJ2-1, with D hard to call. CDR1 and CDR2 from the germline V gene are LNHDA and SQIVND (reference sequence). V was trimmed by 0 bases and J by 3 bases, leaving 3 bases between them. The CDR3 runs 13 residues.

This rearrangement joins TRBV19 to TRBJ2-5; 9 bases line up with TRBD2. With V trimmed by 10 bases and J by 2 bases, 11 bases remained unmatched. CDR1 is LNHDA and CDR2 is SQIVND in the germline V gene (reference sequence). The CDR3 length is 15 residues. CDR3 sequence: CATKGLAGPQETQYF. The CDR3 nucleotides are TGTGCCACCAAGGGGCTAGCGGGACCTCAAGAGACCCAGTACTTC.

The chain carries TRBV28 and TRBJ1-5; no clear D gene. Between the trimmed V and J ends, which lost 3 bases and 3 bases, there was a span of 9 bases. CDR3 length: 14 residues. The germline V gene has CDR1 MDHEN and CDR2 SYDVKM. As DNA, the CDR3 is TGTGCCAGCAGTTTGGGCGTGGACAATCAGCCCCAGCATTTT. Amino acid sequence: CASSLGVDNQPQHF.

The rearrangement joins TRBV5-6 to TRBJ2-7, with 8 bases identical to TRBD2. The CDR3 runs to 14 residues. From germline, CDR1 is SGHDT and CDR2 YYEEEE. Trimming at V came to 4 bases and at J to 7 bases, leaving 10 bases not matched to a gene. CDR3 residues: CASSPGTSLNEQYF. DNA of the CDR3: TGTGCCAGCAGCCCCGGGACTAGTCTCAATGAGCAGTACTTC.

The rearrangement links TRBV5-5 to TRBJ1-2; 9 nucleotides match TRBD1. The V and J ends lost 0 bases and 11 bases, in that order; junction bases with no gene match: 2. The CDR3 length is 12 residues. Germline CDR1 and CDR2: SGHKS and YYEKEE (reference sequence). The DNA of the CDR3 is TGTGCCAGCAGCTTGGAGACAGGGGGGTACACCTTC. As protein: CASSLETGGYTF.

The gene calls are TRBV28 and TRBJ2-1; TRBD2 matches at 10 bases. The CDR3 extends over 14 amino acids. Germline CDR1 reads MDHEN; CDR2 reads SYDVKM. Trimming took 10 bases from V and 3 from J; bases not matched to a gene: 6. The CDR3 protein is CATWRTSGYNEQFF. The CDR3 DNA follows: TGTGCCACTTGGAGGACTAGCGGCTACAATGAGCAGTTCTTC.

V is TRBV27 and J is TRBJ2-6; maybe TRBD2 (6 bases). CDR1 is MNHEY, CDR2 SMNVEV, per germline (reference sequence). Between the trimmed V and J ends, which lost 5 bases and 0 bases, there was a span of 17 bases. CDR3 length equals 18 residues. As DNA, the CDR3 is TGTGCCAGCAGTCCCTCGGGACGGGAGTCCTCTGGGGCCAACGTCCTGACTTTC. Translating gives CASSPSGRESSGANVLTF.

The chain uses TRBV7-6 and TRBJ2-7, with 7 bases matching TRBD2. The CDR3 spans 15 residues. Unmatched junction bases numbered 10, after V lost 5 bases and J lost 3 bases. Germline assignment: CDR1 SGHVS and CDR2 FNYEAQ. For the CDR3, the DNA is TGTGCCAGCAGCCAAACCGCCGGGACTAACTACGAGCAGTACTTC. It yields the protein CASSQTAGTNYEQYF.

The V gene is TRBV9, the J gene TRBJ2-2; D perhaps matches TRBD2 (5 bases). This CDR3 is 17 amino acids long. Germline-derived CDR1 and CDR2 are SGDLS and YYNGEE. Trimming pared 2 bases from V and 2 bases from J, leaving 16 bases between. The CDR3 here is CASSVAPPAVNTGELFF. For the CDR3, the DNA is TGTGCCAGCAGCGTGGCCCCTCCAGCGGTTAACACCGGGGAGCTGTTTTTT. The full variable domain, rest sourced from reference TRBV9 and TRBJ2-2, is DSGVTQTPKHLITATGQRVTLRCSPRSGDLSVYWYQQSLDQGLQFLIQYYNGEERAKGNILERFSAQQFPDLHSELNLSSLELGDSALYFCASSVAPPAVNTGELFFGEGSRLTVL.

J is TRBJ2-5 and V is TRBV4-1; no clear D. Looked up from germline, CDR1 is MGHRA and CDR2 is YSYEKL. The CDR3 has 15 amino acids. V lost 1 base, J lost 0 bases, and 9 bases lay in between. CDR3 DNA: TGCGCCAGCAGCCAAGCGAACAGCTACCAAGAGACCCAGTACTTC. Its protein is CASSQANSYQETQYF.